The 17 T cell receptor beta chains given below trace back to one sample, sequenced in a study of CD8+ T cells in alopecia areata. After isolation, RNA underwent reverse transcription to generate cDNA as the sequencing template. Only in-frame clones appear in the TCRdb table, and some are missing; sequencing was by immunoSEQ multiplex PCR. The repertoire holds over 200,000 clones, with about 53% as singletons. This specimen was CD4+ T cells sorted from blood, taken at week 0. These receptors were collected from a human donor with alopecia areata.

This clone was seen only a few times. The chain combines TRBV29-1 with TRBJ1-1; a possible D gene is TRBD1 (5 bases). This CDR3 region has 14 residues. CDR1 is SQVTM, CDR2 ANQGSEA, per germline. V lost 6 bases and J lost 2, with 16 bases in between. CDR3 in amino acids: CSVKGSGQNTEAFF. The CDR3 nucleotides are TGCAGCGTGAAGGGATCGGGGCAAAACACTGAAGCTTTCTTT.

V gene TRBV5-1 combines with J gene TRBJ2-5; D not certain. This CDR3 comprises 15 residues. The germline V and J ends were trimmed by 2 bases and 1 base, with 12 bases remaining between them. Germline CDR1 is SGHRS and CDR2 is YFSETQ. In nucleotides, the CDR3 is TGCGCCAGCAGCTTCTCCCAGGTGGCCCAAGAGACCCAGTACTTC. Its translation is CASSFSQVAQETQYF.

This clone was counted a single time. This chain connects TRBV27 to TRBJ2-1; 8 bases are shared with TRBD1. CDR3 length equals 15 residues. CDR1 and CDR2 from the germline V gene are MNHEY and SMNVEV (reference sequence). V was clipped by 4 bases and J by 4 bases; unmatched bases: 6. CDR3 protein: CASSWRDRRYNEQFF. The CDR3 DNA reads TGTGCCAGCAGTTGGAGGGACAGGAGGTACAATGAGCAGTTCTTC.

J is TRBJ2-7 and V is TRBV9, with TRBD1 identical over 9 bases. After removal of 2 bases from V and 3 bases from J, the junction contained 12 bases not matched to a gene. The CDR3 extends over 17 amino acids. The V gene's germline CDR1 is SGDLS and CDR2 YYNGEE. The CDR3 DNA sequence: TGTGCCAGCAGCGTTCATCCCACACAGGGGGCAAACTACGAGCAGTACTTC. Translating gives CASSVHPTQGANYEQYF. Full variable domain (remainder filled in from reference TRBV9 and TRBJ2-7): DSGVTQTPKHLITATGQRVTLRCSPRSGDLSVYWYQQSLDQGLQFLIQYYNGEERAKGNILERFSAQQFPDLHSELNLSSLELGDSALYFCASSVHPTQGANYEQYFGPGTRLTVT.

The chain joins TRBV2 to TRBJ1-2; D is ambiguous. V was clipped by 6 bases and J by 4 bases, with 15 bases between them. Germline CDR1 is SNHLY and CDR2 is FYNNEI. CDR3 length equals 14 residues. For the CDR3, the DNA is TGTGCCAGCAGATACGAAAAACTTAGCTATGGCTACACCTTC. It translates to CASRYEKLSYGYTF.

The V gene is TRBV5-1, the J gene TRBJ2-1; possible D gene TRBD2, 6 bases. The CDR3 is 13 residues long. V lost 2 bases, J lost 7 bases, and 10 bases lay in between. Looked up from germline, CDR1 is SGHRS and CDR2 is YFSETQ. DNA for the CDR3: TGCGCCAGCAGCTTTGGAGGGGTAAATGAGCAGTTCTTC. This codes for CASSFGGVNEQFF.

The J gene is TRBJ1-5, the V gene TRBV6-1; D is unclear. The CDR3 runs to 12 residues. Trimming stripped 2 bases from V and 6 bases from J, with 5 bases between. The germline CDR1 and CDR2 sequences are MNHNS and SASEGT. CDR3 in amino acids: CASSERRQPQHF. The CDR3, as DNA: TGTGCCAGCAGTGAAAGGCGTCAGCCCCAGCATTTT.

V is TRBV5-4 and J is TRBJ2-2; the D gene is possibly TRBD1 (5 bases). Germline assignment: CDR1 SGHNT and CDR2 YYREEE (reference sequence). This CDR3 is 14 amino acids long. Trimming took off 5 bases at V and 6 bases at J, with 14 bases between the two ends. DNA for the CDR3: TGTGCCAGCAGGACGACAGTGTCAGCCGGGGAGCTGTTTTTT. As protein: CASRTTVSAGELFF.

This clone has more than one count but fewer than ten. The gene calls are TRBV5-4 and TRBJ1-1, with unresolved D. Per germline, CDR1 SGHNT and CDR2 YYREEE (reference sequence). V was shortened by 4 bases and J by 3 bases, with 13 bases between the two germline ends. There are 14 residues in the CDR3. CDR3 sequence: CASSPGGTYTEAFF. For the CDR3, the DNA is TGTGCCAGCAGCCCTGGAGGTACATACACTGAAGCTTTCTTT.

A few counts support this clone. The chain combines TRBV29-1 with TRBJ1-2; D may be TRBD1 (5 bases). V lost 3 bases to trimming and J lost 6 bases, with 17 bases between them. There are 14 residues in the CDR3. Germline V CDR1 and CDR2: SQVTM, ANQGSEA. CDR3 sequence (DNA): TGCAGCGTTGATATTCAGGGAGTTTATAATGGCTACACCTTC. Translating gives CSVDIQGVYNGYTF.

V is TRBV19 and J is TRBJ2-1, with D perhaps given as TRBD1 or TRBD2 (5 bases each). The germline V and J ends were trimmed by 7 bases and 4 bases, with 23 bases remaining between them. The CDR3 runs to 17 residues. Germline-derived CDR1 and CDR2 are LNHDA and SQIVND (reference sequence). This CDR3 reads CASTTDLGPSGYNEQFF. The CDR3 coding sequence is TGTGCCAGTACCACGGATCTGGGGCCGTCGGGATACAATGAGCAGTTCTTC. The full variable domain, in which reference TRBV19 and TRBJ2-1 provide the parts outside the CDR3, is DGGITQSPKYLFRKEGQNVTLSCEQNLNHDAMYWYRQDPGQGLRLIYYSQIVNDFQKGDIAEGYSVSREKKESFPLTVTSAQKNPTAFYLCASTTDLGPSGYNEQFFGPGTRLTVL.

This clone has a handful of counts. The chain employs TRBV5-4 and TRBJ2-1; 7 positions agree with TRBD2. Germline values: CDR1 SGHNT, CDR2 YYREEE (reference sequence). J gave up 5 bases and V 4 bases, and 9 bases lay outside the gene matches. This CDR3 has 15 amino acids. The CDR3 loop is CASSRTSAGNNEQFF. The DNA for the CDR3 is TGTGCCAGCAGCCGTACTAGCGCGGGGAACAATGAGCAGTTCTTC.

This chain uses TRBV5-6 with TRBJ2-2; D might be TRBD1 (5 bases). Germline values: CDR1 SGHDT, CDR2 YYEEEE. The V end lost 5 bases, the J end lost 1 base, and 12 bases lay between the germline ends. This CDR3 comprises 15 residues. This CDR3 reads CASRSTVRNTGELFF. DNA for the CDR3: TGTGCCAGCAGATCGACAGTCAGGAACACCGGGGAGCTGTTTTTT. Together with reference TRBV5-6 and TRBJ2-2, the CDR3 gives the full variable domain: DAGVTQSPTHLIKTRGQQVTLRCSPKSGHDTVSWYQQALGQGPQFIFQYYEEEERQRGNFPDRFSGHQFPNYSSELNVNALLLGDSALYLCASRSTVRNTGELFFGEGSRLTVL.

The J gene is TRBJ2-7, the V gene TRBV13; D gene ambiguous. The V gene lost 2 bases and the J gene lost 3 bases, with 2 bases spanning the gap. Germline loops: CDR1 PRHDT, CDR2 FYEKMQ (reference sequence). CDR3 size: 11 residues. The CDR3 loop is CASSLFYEQYF. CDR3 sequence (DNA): TGTGCCAGCAGCTTATTCTACGAGCAGTACTTC. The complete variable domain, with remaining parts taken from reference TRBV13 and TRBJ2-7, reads AAGVIQSPRHLIKEKRETATLKCYPIPRHDTVYWYQQGPGQDPQFLISFYEKMQSDKGSIPDRFSAQQFSDYHSELNMSSLELGDSALYFCASSLFYEQYFGPGTRLTVT.

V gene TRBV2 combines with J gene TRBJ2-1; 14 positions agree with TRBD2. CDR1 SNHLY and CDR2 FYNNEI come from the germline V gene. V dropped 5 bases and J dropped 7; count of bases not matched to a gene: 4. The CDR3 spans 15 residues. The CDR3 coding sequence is TGTGCCAGCAGTCCGACTAGCGGGAGGGGAAATGAGCAGTTCTTC. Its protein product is CASSPTSGRGNEQFF. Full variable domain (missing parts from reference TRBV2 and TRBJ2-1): EPEVTQTPSHQVTQMGQEVILRCVPISNHLYFYWYRQILGQKVEFLVSFYNNEISEKSEIFDDQFSVERPDGSNFTLKIRSTKLEDSAMYFCASSPTSGRGNEQFFGPGTRLTVL.

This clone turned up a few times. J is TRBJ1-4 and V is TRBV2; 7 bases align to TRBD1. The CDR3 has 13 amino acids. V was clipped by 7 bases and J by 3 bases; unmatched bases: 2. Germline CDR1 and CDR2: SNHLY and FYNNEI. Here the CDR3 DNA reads TGTGCCAGCAACAGGGGATCTAATGAAAAACTGTTTTTT. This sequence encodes CASNRGSNEKLFF.

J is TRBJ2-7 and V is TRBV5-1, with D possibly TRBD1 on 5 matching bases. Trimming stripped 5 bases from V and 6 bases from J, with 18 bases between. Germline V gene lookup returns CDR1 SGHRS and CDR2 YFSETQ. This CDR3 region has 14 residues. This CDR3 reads CASRSGMYPGEQYF. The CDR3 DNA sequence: TGCGCCAGCAGGTCAGGGATGTATCCCGGCGAGCAGTACTTC. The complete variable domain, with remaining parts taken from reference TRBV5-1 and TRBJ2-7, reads KAGVTQTPRYLIKTRGQQVTLSCSPISGHRSVSWYQQTPGQGLQFLFEYFSETQRNKGNFPGRFSGRQFSNSRSEMNVSTLELGDSALYLCASRSGMYPGEQYFGPGTRLTVT.